Presented here are 7 T cell receptor beta chains from one specimen sequenced in a study of T cell changes during pregnancy in multiple sclerosis. Libraries were prepared by immunoSEQ multiplex PCR; TCRdb keeps only in-frame clonotypes and omits some of them. Here the sample spans just over 65,000 clones, about 90% being singletons. The material sequenced was peripheral blood, taken in the second trimester of pregnancy. The receptors come from a female donor with multiple sclerosis, enrolled in a pregnancy study.

This clone was detected a few times. The CDR3 DNA sequence: TGTGCCAGCAGACCTACAGGGCACCCGTATGGCTACACCTTC. Its protein product is CASRPTGHPYGYTF. The chain has TRBV6-6 and TRBJ1-2, with D perhaps TRBD1 (6 bases). V was pared by 6 bases and J by 5 bases, with 16 bases between. This CDR3 is 14 amino acids long. Germline CDR1 MNHNY, CDR2 SVGAGI (reference sequence).

This rearrangement joins TRBV4-1 to TRBJ2-7, with D tentatively TRBD1 (6 bases). The CDR3 runs 14 residues. The germline V and J ends were trimmed by 0 bases and 2 bases, with 8 bases remaining between them. CDR1 MGHRA and CDR2 YSYEKL come from the germline V gene. CDR3 region: CASSQDQGTYEQYF. Here the CDR3 DNA reads TGCGCCAGCAGCCAAGATCAGGGGACCTACGAGCAGTACTTC.

V gene TRBV4-3 combines with J gene TRBJ2-3, with TRBD1 as a possible D gene (7 bases). The V gene's germline CDR1 is LGHNA and CDR2 YSLEER. CDR3 length equals 21 residues. Trimming pared 1 base from V and 2 bases from J, leaving 28 bases between. This CDR3 reads CASSQGMRDSLSLGITDTQYF. CDR3 in DNA: TGCGCCAGCAGCCAAGGAATGCGGGACAGCCTTTCACTAGGGATCACAGATACGCAGTATTTT.

This chain joins TRBV30 and TRBJ2-1, with a tentative D call TRBD2 (6 bases). The V end was cut by 5 bases, the J end by 6 bases, with 29 bases between. The CDR3 extends over 18 amino acids. Germline loops: CDR1 GTSNPN, CDR2 SVGIG (reference sequence). As DNA, the CDR3 is TGTGCCTGGTCTCCGGAGGGGTTGCGGCCCCCCAACGGCAATGAGCAGTTCTTC. It translates to CAWSPEGLRPPNGNEQFF.

The genes are TRBV5-6 and TRBJ2-7; D is perhaps TRBD1 (6 bases). The CDR3 runs to 14 residues. V was pared by 0 bases and J by 7 bases, with 14 bases between. Germline CDR1 SGHDT, CDR2 YYEEEE. The CDR3 DNA follows: TGTGCCAGCAGCTTGGCCGGACAGATAATGGAGCAGTACTTC. Its translation: CASSLAGQIMEQYF.

This clone was detected only once. The chain joins TRBV18 to TRBJ2-1, with TRBD1 matching over 10 bases. CDR3 length: 16 residues. V was pared by 2 bases and J by 2 bases, with 3 bases of the junction left unmatched. Germline V CDR1 and CDR2: KGHSH, LQKENI. In DNA, the CDR3 is TGTGCCAGCTCACCAACCGACAGGGGGCCCTACAATGAGCAGTTCTTC. Translated: CASSPTDRGPYNEQFF.

This clone was seen only a few times. The chain recombines TRBV27 with TRBJ2-7; weak D call: TRBD2 (6 bases). The CDR3 runs to 15 residues. Germline loops: CDR1 MNHEY, CDR2 SMNVEV (reference sequence). V was pared by 5 bases and J by 2 bases, with 16 bases between. In DNA, the CDR3 is TGTGCCAGCAGTCCTACGGGGGTGGGGACCTACGAGCAGTACTTC. Its protein product is CASSPTGVGTYEQYF.